Listed below are T cell receptor beta chains from one sample, sequenced in a study of shared clonotypes between healthy human individuals. The data were produced by immunoSEQ multiplex PCR, yet TCRdb's version contains in-frame clones alone and is incomplete. The data show about 2.2 million clones, about 93% seen once. Sequencing was performed on naive CD8+ T cells from PBMCs. The receptors derive from a man younger than 30 in good health. Some clones in this sample may be carry-over from other donors' samples. Each CDR3 is given with its conserved first and last residue. The D gene is left open where the match is weak. Size values are once, few and many counts, or a class for expanded clones, and some rows have none.

V	D	J	size	DNA	CDR3
TRBV29-1	-	TRBJ1-2	-	TGCAGCGTGTGGGACACTTCTAACTATGGCTACACCTTC	CSVWDTSNYGYTF
TRBV10-3	-	TRBJ2-1	-	TGTGCCACCCATGATGAGTCCTACAATGAGCAGTTCTTC	CATHDESYNEQFF
TRBV2	TRBD1	TRBJ2-2	-	TGTGCCTGTCAGGGGGAAGACACCGGGGAGCTGTTTTTT	CACQGEDTGELFF
TRBV28	-	TRBJ1-1	-	TGTGCCAGCAGTTCGCCGGTGGGACAACTTAACACTGAAGCTTTCTTT	CASSSPVGQLNTEAFF
TRBV28	TRBD1	TRBJ2-7	-	TGTGCCAGCAGTTTATATCATAGGGGACAGAAATCCTACGAGCAGTACTTC	CASSLYHRGQKSYEQYF
TRBV10-2	TRBD2	TRBJ2-7	-	TGCGCCAGCAGTCCGGCGGGAGTCTCGGGTGAGCAGTACTTC	CASSPAGVSGEQYF
TRBV28	TRBD2	TRBJ2-7	once	TGTGCCAGCAGTTACACTAGCGGGATCGGCGAGCAGTACTTC	CASSYTSGIGEQYF
TRBV10-3	-	TRBJ1-5	-	TGTGCCATCAGTGAGTCTTTGGCGCCCCAGCATTTT	CAISESLAPQHF
TRBV19	-	TRBJ1-4	-	TGTGCCAGTAGATCCATCCCTGGGGGGAATGAAAAACTGTTTTTT	CASRSIPGGNEKLFF
TRBV5-1	TRBD1	TRBJ1-1	-	TGCGCCAGCAGCTTCGACAGGGGCACTGAAGCTTTCTTT	CASSFDRGTEAFF
TRBV9	-	TRBJ1-1	-	TGTGCCAGCAGCGTTAACAGGGAAAAGGACACTGAAGCTTTCTTT	CASSVNREKDTEAFF
TRBV19	-	TRBJ1-1	-	TGTGCCAGTACCTCGCCGGGACTGGGGATTGAAGCTTTCTTT	CASTSPGLGIEAFF
TRBV14	-	TRBJ2-3	-	TGTGCCAGCAGCCAAGGGAGAACTGGCACAGATACGCAGTATTTT	CASSQGRTGTDTQYF
TRBV19	TRBD1	TRBJ2-7	-	TGTGCCAGTAGTATCTCGACAGGGTACTACGAGCAGTACTTC	CASSISTGYYEQYF
TRBV30	TRBD2	TRBJ2-2	-	TGTGCCTGGAGTGGGCTAGCGGGAGGAGCCCGGACCGGGGAGCTGTTTTTT	CAWSGLAGGARTGELFF
TRBV11-2	TRBD1	TRBJ2-3	once	TGTGCCAGCAAGGACAGGCCCACAGATACGCAGTATTTT	CASKDRPTDTQYF
TRBV7-8	TRBD2	TRBJ2-4	once	TGTGCCAGCAGCTCACCCCCCGGGACTAGCGGGAGGACAGGAAACATTCAGTACTTC	CASSSPPGTSGRTGNIQYF
TRBV5-8	-	TRBJ2-1	-	TGTGCCAGCGCCGACCCTTACAATGAGCAGTTCTTC	CASADPYNEQFF
TRBV5-1	TRBD2	TRBJ2-7	-	TGCGCCAGCAGCCCCGGGACTAGCGGGGGAGCCTACGAGCAGTACTTC	CASSPGTSGGAYEQYF
TRBV28	-	TRBJ2-7	-	TGTGCCAGCAGTTTCCAAACCTACGAGCAGTACTTC	CASSFQTYEQYF
TRBV5-6	-	TRBJ2-2	-	TGTGCCAGCAGCTTGGGTGGGGGAGCGATTACGAACACCGGGGAGCTGTTTTTT	CASSLGGGAITNTGELFF
TRBV27	-	TRBJ2-5	-	TGTGCCAGCAGGGACTACCCCGAAGAGACCCAGTACTTC	CASRDYPEETQYF
TRBV28	TRBD1	TRBJ1-1	few	TGTGCCAGCAGTTTGGGACAGGAAGCTTTCTTT	CASSLGQEAFF
TRBV19	-	TRBJ2-5	-	TGTGCCAGTAGTATAAGGATCGGAGCGGTGAACCAAGAGACCCAGTACTTC	CASSIRIGAVNQETQYF
TRBV10-1	-	TRBJ2-7	-	TGCGCCAGCAGTGAGGCCCTAGAATCCTACGAGCAGTACTTC	CASSEALESYEQYF
TRBV2	TRBD1	TRBJ2-7	-	TGTGCCAGCAGTGAAGCGTTTACAGGGGTGAGCTCCTACGAGCAGTACTTC	CASSEAFTGVSSYEQYF
TRBV4-3	-	TRBJ2-1	-	TGCGCCAGCAGCCTCGGCTGGGGGGGCGGTGAGCAGTTCTTC	CASSLGWGGGEQFF
TRBV5-1	-	TRBJ2-7	-	TGCGCCAGCAGCCCCATGGAGGGGTTAGCCTACGAGCAGTACTTC	CASSPMEGLAYEQYF
TRBV14	-	TRBJ1-1	few	TGTGCCAGCAGCCAGGGGGTCTATTCTGAAGCTTTCTTT	CASSQGVYSEAFF
TRBV28	-	TRBJ2-3	once	TGTGCCAGCAGTTCGCTGTCGAGGATTGGCACAGATACGCAGTATTTT	CASSSLSRIGTDTQYF
TRBV14	TRBD2	TRBJ2-1	-	TGTGCCAGCAGCGACCTAGCGGGGACCTACAATGAGCAGTTCTTC	CASSDLAGTYNEQFF
TRBV18	-	TRBJ1-2	-	TGTGCCAGCGACCCCGGTTTGGGGAGCTATGGCTACACCTTC	CASDPGLGSYGYTF
TRBV7-2	-	TRBJ1-5	-	TGTGCCAGCAGCCCCACATCGGGACCGGGAAGCAATCAGCCCCAGCATTTT	CASSPTSGPGSNQPQHF
TRBV5-6	-	TRBJ2-1	-	TGTGCCAGCAGCTTGGAGGGGGGAGGTGAGCAGTTCTTC	CASSLEGGGEQFF
TRBV27	-	TRBJ2-7	-	TGTGCCAGCAGTAGCCGACAGGAACCCTACGAGCAGTACTTC	CASSSRQEPYEQYF
TRBV4-1	-	TRBJ2-2	-	TGCGCCAGCAGGACCGGGGGCGTAACGACCGGGGAGCTGTTTTTT	CASRTGGVTTGELFF
TRBV19	-	TRBJ2-1	-	TGTGCCAGTACGCAGACCCCCCGGGAAGACGATGAGCAGTTCTTC	CASTQTPREDDEQFF
TRBV10-3	-	TRBJ1-1	few	TGTGCCATCAGCTGGGACCTTGTTGGTGAAGCTTTCTTT	CAISWDLVGEAFF
TRBV10-3	TRBD1	TRBJ2-1	-	TGTGCCACCCAGTCAGGGACAGGGTCGAATGAGCAGTTCTTC	CATQSGTGSNEQFF
TRBV4-1	TRBD2	TRBJ2-2	once	TGCGCCAGCAGTCAAAACAGCGGGAGATCAACGTCCAACACCGGGGAGCTGTTTTTT	CASSQNSGRSTSNTGELFF
TRBV5-4	-	TRBJ1-2	once	TGTGCCAGCAGCCTAGAGATTTTGAACGGCTACACCTTC	CASSLEILNGYTF
TRBV28	TRBD1	TRBJ2-5	-	TGTGCCAGCAGGTTACAGGGGTTCCAAGAGACCCAGTACTTC	CASRLQGFQETQYF
TRBV15	-	TRBJ2-3	-	TGTGCCACCAGCAGGGAACCACAGGCTATTACGCAGTATTTT	CATSREPQAITQYF
TRBV19	-	TRBJ2-1	-	TGTGCCAGTTTCGGCTCCTACAATGAGCAGTTCTTC	CASFGSYNEQFF
TRBV15	-	TRBJ2-7	-	TGTGCCACCAGTTTCGGGGGAGGAGGATACGAGCAGTACTTC	CATSFGGGGYEQYF